The 23 T cell receptor beta chains presented below share a single source sample, sequenced in a study of CD8 T cells in Susac syndrome. Random hexamers were used to reverse transcribe the RNA input (roughly 0.5 to 1 ug). TCRdb reanalysed the immunoSEQ multiplex PCR reads using MiXCR and keeps one entry per CDR3 protein. The data hold 150,000 to 200,000 distinct CDR3 sequences, with just over 90% observed a single time. The sample comprised CD4+ T cells from PBMCs. All receptors come from a human donor in good health.

This clonotype appeared a few times. CDR3 protein: CASSYSPTGLDTEAFF. Here the CDR3 DNA reads TGTGCCAGCAGTTACTCCCCGACAGGGCTGGACACTGAAGCTTTCTTT. J is TRBJ1-1 and V is TRBV6-5; 7 bases match TRBD1. After removal of 0 bases from V and 3 bases from J, the junction contained 7 bases not matched to a gene. Germline assignment: CDR1 MNHEY and CDR2 SVGAGI. The CDR3 is 16 amino acids.

This clonotype has a single count. The chain is built from TRBV4-2 and TRBJ2-3, with D hard to call. The V and J ends lost 4 bases and 8 bases respectively, with 13 bases between them. The length of the CDR3 is 13 residues. Germline V lookup: CDR1 LGHNA, CDR2 YNFKEQ. The CDR3 DNA is TGTGCCAGCAGCCCCCCGGGCGGTGGTACGCAGTATTTT. This gives the protein CASSPPGGGTQYF.

V is TRBV14 and J is TRBJ2-7; D is unclear. CDR3 length: 14 amino acids. The germline V and J ends were trimmed by 5 bases and 2 bases, with 13 bases remaining between them. Germline CDR1 is SGHDN and CDR2 is FVKESK. Written as DNA, the CDR3 is TGTGCCAGCAGCGTTACCGGGTTCCCCTACGAGCAGTACTTC. This encodes CASSVTGFPYEQYF.

The chain uses TRBV11-2 and TRBJ2-3; TRBD1 matches 11 bases. V was clipped by 5 bases and J by 5 bases; unmatched bases: 9. The length of the CDR3 is 16 residues. Germline loops: CDR1 SGHAT, CDR2 FQNNGV. The CDR3: CASSDPDRGRGDTQYF. In nucleotides, the CDR3 is TGTGCCAGCAGCGACCCGGACAGGGGGCGGGGAGATACGCAGTATTTT.

This clonotype has a single count. The chain uses TRBV6-5 and TRBJ2-1, with 7 bases that match TRBD2. The CDR3 sequence is 15 residues long. V lost 8 bases to trimming and J lost 3 bases; unmatched junction nucleotides: 10. CDR1 and CDR2 (germline): MNHEY, SVGAGI. The CDR3 reads CASSGGDFNYNEQFF. The CDR3 nucleotides read TGTGCCAGCTCTGGGGGGGACTTTAACTACAATGAGCAGTTCTTC.

J is TRBJ1-5 and V is TRBV27; D is possibly TRBD1 (5 bases). In germline, CDR1 is MNHEY, CDR2 SMNVEV (reference sequence). The CDR3 is made up of 14 amino acids. The ends were cut back, 7 bases at V and 7 bases at J, with 17 bases in the middle. The CDR3 loop reads CASTPKVGEQPQHF. DNA of the CDR3: TGTGCCAGCACCCCTAAGGTGGGGGAACAGCCCCAGCATTTT.

The chain employs TRBV12-3 or TRBV12-4 and TRBJ2-3; 7 nucleotides agree with TRBD2. There are 13 residues in the CDR3. V dropped 6 bases and J dropped 2; count of bases not matched to a gene: 2. The chain's CDR3 is CASRREVTDTQYF. CDR3 nucleotides: TGTGCCAGCAGACGGGAGGTCACAGATACGCAGTATTTT.

The V and J genes are TRBV10-3 and TRBJ2-7, with TRBD2 matching 13 bases. From germline, CDR1 is ENHRY and CDR2 SYGVKD. With V trimmed by 2 bases and J by 0 bases, 7 bases remained unmatched. The CDR3 loop spans 18 amino acids. The CDR3 DNA is TGTGCCATCAGTGAGACCGGACTAGCGGGGGCCGTCTCCTACGAGCAGTACTTC. Translation gives CAISETGLAGAVSYEQYF.

The chain combines TRBV12-3 or TRBV12-4 with TRBJ2-5, with 7 bases identical to TRBD1. The CDR3 runs 15 residues. V trimming: 6 bases; J trimming: 5 bases; junction bases outside the gene matches: 12. The CDR3 loop is CASRADRAPGETQYF. The CDR3 DNA is TGTGCCAGCAGGGCCGACAGGGCGCCAGGCGAGACCCAGTACTTC.

The gene calls are TRBV14 and TRBJ2-5, with D perhaps matching TRBD1 (6 bases). The CDR3 is 15 residues long. CDR1 SGHDN and CDR2 FVKESK come from the germline V gene. The V end was cut by 0 bases, the J end by 2 bases, with 10 bases between. The DNA for the CDR3 is TGTGCCAGCAGCCAAGATTCGAGGGGGCAAGAGACCCAGTACTTC. Translated, it gives CASSQDSRGQETQYF.

The chain uses TRBV5-1 and TRBJ2-7; 11 positions match TRBD1. V lost 3 bases and J lost 6; bases outside the gene matches: 5. This CDR3 spans 14 amino acids. Germline V gene sequence: CDR1 SGHRS, CDR2 YFSETQ. The CDR3 spells CASSYRDRGVEQYF. CDR3 nucleotides: TGCGCCAGCAGCTACCGGGACAGGGGGGTCGAGCAGTACTTC.

The chain combines TRBV20-1 with TRBJ1-5; 7 bases map to TRBD1. Germline lookup yields CDR1 DFQATT and CDR2 SNEGSKA (reference sequence). With V trimmed by 6 bases and J by 0 bases, 8 bases remained unmatched. This CDR3 comprises 15 residues. The CDR3 DNA is TGCAGTGCCTCACCCGGGACAGATAGCAATCAGCCCCAGCATTTT. It is translated as CSASPGTDSNQPQHF.

The sample holds one count of this clonotype. J is TRBJ1-5 and V is TRBV19, with D perhaps TRBD1 (5 bases). The CDR3 consists of 12 residues. Germline assignment: CDR1 LNHDA and CDR2 SQIVND (reference sequence). V was trimmed by 3 bases and J by 10 bases, leaving 10 bases between them. The CDR3 DNA reads TGTGCCAGTAGTATCACAGGCTCCCCCCAGCATTTT. Translated: CASSITGSPQHF. Together with reference TRBV19 and TRBJ1-5, the CDR3 gives the full variable domain: DGGITQSPKYLFRKEGQNVTLSCEQNLNHDAMYWYRQDPGQGLRLIYYSQIVNDFQKGDIAEGYSVSREKKESFPLTVTSAQKNPTAFYLCASSITGSPQHFGDGTRLSIL.

The chain joins TRBV21-1 to TRBJ2-4. TRBV21-1 is tagged as a pseudogene. The length of the CDR3 is 16 residues. This CDR3 is CASSKVKGLAKNIQYF. CDR3 nucleotide sequence: TGTGCCAGCAGCAAAGTGAAGGGGTTAGCCAAAAACATTCAGTACTTC.

This clonotype was seen only a few times. Here the CDR3 reads CASRGTGSPGANVLTF. The CDR3 DNA is TGTGCCAGCAGAGGGACAGGGTCCCCTGGGGCCAACGTCCTGACTTTC. V is TRBV28 and J is TRBJ2-6, with 9 bases aligning to TRBD1. The CDR3 is 16 residues long. Germline values: CDR1 MDHEN, CDR2 SYDVKM. Trimming removed 6 bases from V and 2 bases from J; junction bases left unmatched: 5.

This clonotype was detected only once. V gene TRBV27 combines with J gene TRBJ2-5; D not resolved. The germline V gene has CDR1 MNHEY and CDR2 SMNVEV (reference sequence). The CDR3 runs 14 residues. Deletions cut 8 bases from V and 4 bases from J, with 17 bases between. CDR3 bases: TGTGCCAGCGGTGGGGTTGGGGTCTCAGAGACCCAGTACTTC. Its protein is CASGGVGVSETQYF.

CDR3 in amino acids: CSARSVGTGLQPQHF. CDR3 sequence (DNA): TGCAGTGCTAGATCGGTCGGGACAGGGCTTCAGCCCCAGCATTTT. The rearrangement uses TRBV20-1 and TRBJ1-5; 9 positions agree with TRBD1. Germline V gives CDR1 DFQATT, CDR2 SNEGSKA (reference sequence). V gave up 2 bases and J gave up 6 bases; unmatched junction bases: 8. CDR3 size: 15 residues.

The J gene is TRBJ2-7, the V gene TRBV5-1, with 12 bases aligning to TRBD1. The CDR3 spans 17 residues. V lost 3 bases, J lost 7 bases, and 14 bases stayed unmatched. Germline V gene data show CDR1 as SGHRS and CDR2 as YFSETQ. The CDR3 DNA reads TGCGCCAGCAGCTGGACAACACCGGGACAGGGGGCCTCGGAGCAGTACTTC. Translated, it gives CASSWTTPGQGASEQYF.

V is TRBV6-2 or TRBV6-3 and J is TRBJ2-2; weak D call: TRBD1 (5 bases). This CDR3 comprises 13 residues. Trimming took 4 bases from V and 7 from J, leaving 10 bases between them. Germline V gives CDR1 MNHEY, CDR2 SVGEGT. The CDR3 DNA reads TGTGCCAGCAGTTCAGGGTTCGTCGGGGAGCTGTTTTTT. Its translation: CASSSGFVGELFF.

The chain carries TRBV7-2 and TRBJ2-5; D uncertain. CDR3 length: 14 residues. Germline CDR1 is SGHTA and CDR2 is FQGNSA. Trimming left V 1 base short and J 5 bases short, with 11 bases between. This CDR3 reads CASSLDRVLETQYF. For the CDR3, the DNA is TGTGCCAGCAGCTTAGATAGGGTCTTGGAGACCCAGTACTTC.

J is TRBJ1-5 and V is TRBV2; D remains ambiguous. The CDR3 covers 14 residues. Between the trimmed V and J ends, which lost 2 bases and 1 base, there was a span of 6 bases. Germline-derived CDR1 and CDR2 are SNHLY and FYNNEI. The CDR3 loop reads CASSELGSNQPQHF. CDR3 DNA: TGTGCCAGCAGTGAACTAGGGAGCAATCAGCCCCAGCATTTT.

The chain uses TRBV28 and TRBJ1-1, with TRBD1 as a possible D gene (6 bases). V lost 3 bases and J lost 4, with 21 bases in between. Per germline, CDR1 MDHEN and CDR2 SYDVKM. This CDR3 has 17 residues. The CDR3 region has the DNA TGTGCCAGCAGTTTCTTAGGGCGTGCGGGGGGCGGCACTGAAGCTTTCTTT. Protein product: CASSFLGRAGGGTEAFF. Using reference TRBV28 and TRBJ1-1 for the parts outside the CDR3, the full variable domain is DVKVTQSSRYLVKRTGEKVFLECVQDMDHENMFWYRQDPGLGLRLIYFSYDVKMKEKGDIPEGYSVSREKKERFSLILESASTNQTSMYLCASSFLGRAGGGTEAFFGQGTRLTVV.

The genes are TRBV29-1 and TRBJ2-1; 9 bases align to TRBD2. This CDR3 region has 15 residues. V gave up 4 bases and J gave up 8 bases; unmatched junction bases: 12. Germline assignment: CDR1 SQVTM and CDR2 ANQGSEA. CDR3 amino acids: CSVALWAGGPDEQFF. CDR3 DNA sequence: TGCAGCGTTGCCCTCTGGGCGGGGGGGCCGGATGAGCAGTTCTTC.